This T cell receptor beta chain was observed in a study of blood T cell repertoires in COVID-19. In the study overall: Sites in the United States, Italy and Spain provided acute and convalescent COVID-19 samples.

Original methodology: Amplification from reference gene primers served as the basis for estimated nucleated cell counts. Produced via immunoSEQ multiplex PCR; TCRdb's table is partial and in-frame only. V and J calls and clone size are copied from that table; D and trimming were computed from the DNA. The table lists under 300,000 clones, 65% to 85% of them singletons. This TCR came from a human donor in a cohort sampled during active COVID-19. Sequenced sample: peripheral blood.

The CDR3 DNA is TGTGCCAGCAGCTTGCCCAGGGGAGAGACCCAGTACTTC. This encodes CASSLPRGETQYF. J is TRBJ2-5 and V is TRBV5-4; perhaps TRBD1 as D (6 bases). V was clipped by 1 base and J by 4 bases, with 8 bases between them. This CDR3 contains 13 residues. CDR1 is SGHNT and CDR2 is YYREEE in the germline V gene (reference sequence).